These T cell receptor beta chains were read from a single sample in a study of molecular identifiers for immune sequencing clone quantification. TCRdb re-analysed the PCR reads in MiXCR, keeping a single row per CDR3 protein. The data contain roughly 93,000 distinct CDR3 sequences, 15% to 20% of them singletons. Input material: naive CD8+ T cells from blood, with Jurkat cell RNA spiked in. All receptors come from a human donor in good health. Some libraries in this study had Jurkat cell RNA spiked in. The CDR3 runs from the conserved cysteine through the conserved F or W. Each record gives: V gene, J gene, D gene, clone size, CDR3 DNA, CDR3 protein. A D gene is named only where the DNA matches it firmly. A clone size is listed for some rows: how often the clone was seen (once, few, many), or a class if it is expanded.

V: TRBV5-1
J: TRBJ1-1
D: TRBD1
size: many
DNA: TGCGCCAGCAGCCTAAGGACAGGGACCAGACTCACTGAAGCTTTCTTT
CDR3: CASSLRTGTRLTEAFF

V: TRBV4-1
J: TRBJ2-7
D: TRBD1
size: many
DNA: TGCGCCAGCAGCCCATCGGGACAGGGTTACGAGCAGTACTTC
CDR3: CASSPSGQGYEQYF

V: TRBV27
J: TRBJ2-2
D: NA
size: few
DNA: TGTGCCAGCAGTTTATCGGAACCGACGGAGCTGTTTTTT
CDR3: CASSLSEPTELFF

V: TRBV6-2/TRBV6-3
J: TRBJ1-1
D: TRBD1
size: NA
DNA: TGTGCCAGCAGTTACTCGATGACAGGGGTTGGAGTAGCTTTCTTT
CDR3: CASSYSMTGVGVAFF

V: TRBV6-5
J: TRBJ2-3
D: TRBD2
size: many
DNA: TGTGCCAGCAGTTCCGGGGGGGGTAGAGATACGCAGTATTTT
CDR3: CASSSGGGRDTQYF

V: TRBV4-3
J: TRBJ2-7
D: TRBD1
size: many
DNA: TGCGCCAGCAGCCAAGATCAACGGACAGGGGGAGCGGCCGAGCAGTACTTC
CDR3: CASSQDQRTGGAAEQYF

V: TRBV6-5
J: TRBJ2-3
D: TRBD2
size: many
DNA: TGTGCCACCTTACAAGCGGGGGGGAGCACAGATACGCAGTATTTT
CDR3: CATLQAGGSTDTQYF

V: TRBV2
J: TRBJ1-2
D: NA
size: many
DNA: TGTGCCAGCAGTGAACTCCAGAGGAACTATGGCTACACCTTC
CDR3: CASSELQRNYGYTF

V: TRBV27
J: TRBJ2-7
D: NA
size: NA
DNA: TGTGCCAGCAGATACACAGGGTCCAGGTACGAGCAGTACTTC
CDR3: CASRYTGSRYEQYF

V: TRBV6-5
J: TRBJ1-2
D: NA
size: many
DNA: TGTGCCAGCAGACCTACACCTAACTATGGCTACACCTTC
CDR3: CASRPTPNYGYTF

V: TRBV4-2
J: TRBJ2-6
D: TRBD2
size: NA
DNA: TGTGCCAGCAGCCAAGGCGGGGGAGCCAACGTCCTGACTTTC
CDR3: CASSQGGGANVLTF

V: TRBV12-3/TRBV12-4
J: TRBJ1-3
D: NA
size: many
DNA: TGTGCCAGCAGTCTACAGGGTAGGGCTGGAAACACCATATATTTT
CDR3: CASSLQGRAGNTIYF

V: TRBV5-1
J: TRBJ2-3
D: TRBD2
size: NA
DNA: TGCGCCAGCAAATTGGAAGCGGGAGGTTCCCCAGATACGCAGTATTTT
CDR3: CASKLEAGGSPDTQYF

V: TRBV27
J: TRBJ2-7
D: TRBD1
size: many
DNA: TGTGCCAGCAGTTGGACAGGGGGACGCGAGCAGTACTTC
CDR3: CASSWTGGREQYF

V: TRBV12-3/TRBV12-4
J: TRBJ2-7
D: NA
size: many
DNA: TGTGCCAGCAGTTTGTCGGCTACCTACGAGCAGTACTTC
CDR3: CASSLSATYEQYF